This T cell receptor (beta chain) was sequenced during a study of T cells after yellow fever vaccination. Regarding the study as a whole: Weaker overall was a secondary response that nonetheless peaked faster, on day 5 versus 15. Bulk-population clonotypes that are abundant could appear as contaminants in FACS-sorted repertoires.

This clonotype was seen repeatedly, ten times or more. Antigen: not known. It was through 5'RACE template switching that TCR cDNA was made, with a universal primer site and UMIs added. TCRdb called the 5' RACE reads again in MiXCR, with one record for every CDR3 protein. This table holds under 600,000 distinct CDR3 sequences, approximately 13% found once. The clonotype was recovered from a young man who received the YFV17D yellow fever vaccine. The sample in question was PBMCs, obtained on the day of the yellow fever booster vaccination.

CDR3 protein: CASSPNSGNQETQYF. The CDR3 region has the DNA TGTGCCAGCAGTCCTAATAGCGGGAACCAAGAGACCCAGTACTTC. The J gene is TRBJ2-5, the V gene TRBV2, with 8 bases matching TRBD2. The V and J ends lost 5 bases and 0 bases, in that order; junction bases with no gene match: 5. The length of the CDR3 is 15 residues. Germline V CDR1 and CDR2: SNHLY, FYNNEI.